This paragraph covers one TCR beta chain sequence. Its antigen remains undetermined. Qualities for individual bases were not recorded, and no much larger clone is one base off. The data were taken from a study of cytomegalovirus exposure and HLA in healthy donors (dated by TCRdb to between 2016 and 2019). The study in broad terms: According to an earlier analysis of 587 of the donors, about 179 million T cells yielded some 110 million unique TCR beta sequences and more than 250 Gb of sequence data. The study aimed to test whether cataloging public T cell receptors could reveal signatures of past pathogen exposure. An earlier analysis of more than 450 of the donors used high-throughput TCR beta sequencing to judge whether each TCR beta V gene segment behaved as functional or pseudogenic. In a later genetic analysis, genome-wide SNP genotypes for about three fifths of the 666 donors were used, and that subset was treated as a discovery cohort. An early release that covered fewer than 800 HLA-typed donors contained around 330 gigabases of sequencing data and 65 million to 100 million unique TCR sequences. HLA typing covered class I and class II loci at four-digit resolution. Along with the approximately 620-subject first cohort, a separate validation cohort of around 120 different subjects was used. In the later analysis, no new phenotypic data were used to find candidate immune exposures; instead, reliance was placed on TCR beta sequences and their occurrence across donors. The number of donors typed differed by locus, with about 629-630 for A, B, C, DRB1 and DQB1, roughly 520 for DQA1, some 570 for DPA1, and 400 to 490 for DPB1. Roughly five DR-DQ haplotypes were treated as single units for association and clustering because of strong linkage in the cohort. High-throughput TCR immunosequencing, statistical association of individual TCRs with disease status, and machine learning were combined to predict cytomegalovirus infection status. The study profiled the T cell repertoires of 550 to 700 subjects by immunosequencing and related them to cytomegalovirus serostatus. Every discovery cohort repertoire had been produced on one sequencing platform. To study patterns of TCR occurrence, a later analysis re-analyzed previously published TCR beta repertoires from 600 to 750 donors and added high-resolution HLA genotyping. The genetic ancestry cluster associated with self-reported Caucasian donors included 65% to 90% of the roughly 400 genotyped donors. Across some 400 genotyped donors of the cohort, an average of about 220,000 unique TCR beta nucleotide sequences per donor were sequenced, and roughly 17% of those sequences were non-productive. Donor age, sex, ethnicity and CMV serostatus were compiled alongside the repertoire data. The investigation overall reported the following: The classifier was reported to diagnose cytomegalovirus status with high specificity and sensitivity in both the original and validation cohorts. Because HLA typing was unavailable for some donors at each locus, only the typed subset was used in association tests. According to a later analysis, parvovirus B19, influenza, CMV and Epstein-Barr virus appeared linked to several top co-occurrence clusters. The authors suggested that the approach could potentially be extended to other disease states and immunological phenotypes. At a false discovery rate of 0.05, a later analysis linked fewer than 20,000 TCR beta sequences to specific HLA alleles. A later analysis found that most CMV-associated TCR beta chains appeared HLA-restricted, with HLA associations seemingly driven largely by CMV exposure. Linkage disequilibrium might explain the correlated functional status among segregating V segments, but an unknown experimental factor could not be excluded. Seventeen rarely observed V segments, including chromosome 9 orphons, were excluded from the earlier analysis of about 610 of the donors because counts were too low. A group of highly shared sequence variants was considered likely to be a technical artifact of the sequencing pipeline. In a later analysis, the rate of TCR association differed among HLA loci, with DRB1 alleles having the most associated TCRs and HLA-C alleles having the fewest. A further reported finding was that TCR beta sequences accurately predicted the HLA-A and HLA-B alleles for most subjects in the first cohort. The presence/absence analyses assumed that sequencing depth was roughly uniform across donors, and that assumption may not be true. In an earlier analysis of several hundred of the donors, most TCR beta V segments were observed in productive rearrangements about 90% or about 30% of the time, broadly matching IMGT annotations. Most TCR sequences were observed very rarely across donors, whereas some public TCRs were present in many individuals. Assigning TCR associations to individual alleles was difficult when HLA alleles, especially DR and DQ, strongly co-occurred. V-gene and J-gene trimming of TCR beta chains was associated with a missense DCLRE1C variant in a later genetic analysis, and the association was replicated in an independent cohort. This cohort had only TCR beta chains sequenced, and the lack of alpha or paired-chain data limited which features could be detected. Three of the identified cytomegalovirus-associated TCR beta chains were confirmed in vitro to be specific for cytomegalovirus antigens. The only immune exposure information available for the cohort was CMV serostatus. In the study, about 150 TCR beta chains were listed as associated with cytomegalovirus. According to a later genetic analysis, donors in an Asian-associated ancestry cluster had fewer N-insertions in productive TCRs than the roughly 700-donor mean. The 87-base-pair reads could not distinguish some IMGT-functional V segments, including TRBV6-2 and TRBV6-3, so those segments were excluded. Compared with equally common non-associated chains, HLA-associated TCR beta chains in a later analysis were more clonally expanded and had lower generation probabilities.

The cohort consisted of more than 650 healthy bone marrow donors. At the time of sampling, every cohort member was nominally healthy, though immune exposures that went unrecorded were likely present. The donor tested CMV seropositive and was one of the 289 seropositive cohort members. Each donor provided a peripheral blood sample, and peripheral blood mononuclear cells were used for TCR beta sequencing. Genomic DNA extraction from the blood cell samples was performed with the Qiagen DNeasy Blood Extraction Kit. Libraries came from the immunoSEQ multiplex PCR assay. A mixture of 60 forward primers for TCR Vbeta segments and 13 reverse primers for TCR Jbeta segments was used in the multiplex PCR. A multiplex PCR assay on genomic DNA amplified the CDR3 region of rearranged TCR beta genes. Amplified TCR beta libraries were sequenced as 87-base-pair reads on the Illumina HiSeq System. The authors processed their data as follows. Across the 670 or so repertoires, a later analysis counted approximately 75 million unique TCR beta chains, around 10 million of which were shared by at least two donors. A nearest-neighbor algorithm error-corrected the raw reads and collapsed the reads into unique sequences, merging closely related sequences to remove PCR and sequencing errors. To assign V, D and J gene segments, CDR3 sequences were aligned to IMGT reference sequences. For a sequence to be retained, a match of at least six nucleotides was required to both a V gene segment and a J gene segment. Rearrangements were called productive when the CDR3 lacked stop codons and stayed in frame with V and J; all others were non-productive. CDR3 was defined by IMGT convention, running from the second conserved V-encoded cysteine to the conserved J-encoded phenylalanine. In an earlier analysis of 500 to 650 of the donors, sequences lacking an unambiguous match to a single V gene segment were excluded. In an earlier analysis of some 590 of the donors, V segments were called functional above 56.7% productive rearrangements and were called segregating when the between-donor standard deviation exceeded 5%. A statistical classification framework was built for diagnosing cytomegalovirus status from the catalog of TCR beta chain sequences. A later analysis assigned V and J genes by comparing TCR nucleotide sequences with IMGT/GENE-DB human TR gene sequences. The TCRdist pipeline was used in a later analysis to assign CDR3 sequences and most-parsimonious VDJ recombination scenarios. A later analysis defined each TCR beta chain by its CDR3 amino acid sequence plus V-gene family, and excluded reads lacking a unique V-gene family. To address suspected cross-contamination and a sequencing artifact, a later analysis removed approximately 590 highly shared, low-generation-probability nucleotide sequences. For each public chain, a later analysis derived a clonal expansion index from normalized ranks of inferred template counts within each repertoire. Generation probabilities in a later analysis came from a VDJ recombination model fitted to out-of-frame rearrangements, and those results were checked against IGoR. Hypergeometric tests were used in a later analysis to score TCR-TCR, TCR-HLA and TCR-CMV co-occurrence, with a repertoire-size bias correction applied to the TCR pairs. False discovery rates were estimated in a later analysis by permuting HLA or CMV assignments 20 times. A later analysis grouped co-occurring TCRs with DBSCAN, adding TCRdist sequence similarity when clustering within HLA-allele-positive subsets. Repertoires with fewer than 30,000 or more than 120,000 public chains were left out of co-occurrence clustering, as were four to six repertoires with anomalous nucleotide sharing. TCRdb stores this immuneACCESS table with in-frame sequences only. Part of the clones is absent; in the studies checked, under half of the shortfall reflects unresolved V genes, and no reason is known for the rest. The V and J calls and the clone size are those of that table, but D and trimming were determined from the DNA. In all, the sample holds 40,000 to 45,000 clones, and roughly 90% of those were seen once. Around 8% of the sample comes from the top ten.

The CDR3 runs 18 amino acids, cysteine and phenylalanine included. The sequence is cut down to CDR3 DNA, 54 bases in frame from base 1. The junction carries 17 bases between V and J, which are trimmed by 1 base and 1 base respectively. CDR1 KGHSH and CDR2 LQKENI are derived from the germline V gene. Rearrangement joined TRBV18 to TRBJ1-5; tentative D gene TRBD1, with 5 bases matching. The sequenced material came from PBMCs. This TCR was sampled from a middle-aged woman in good health and CMV-seropositive. The CDR3 region: CASSPRGRVGFSNQPQHF. The sequenced DNA is TGTGCCAGCTCACCACGGGGCAGGGTCGGTTTCAGCAATCAGCCCCAGCATTTT.